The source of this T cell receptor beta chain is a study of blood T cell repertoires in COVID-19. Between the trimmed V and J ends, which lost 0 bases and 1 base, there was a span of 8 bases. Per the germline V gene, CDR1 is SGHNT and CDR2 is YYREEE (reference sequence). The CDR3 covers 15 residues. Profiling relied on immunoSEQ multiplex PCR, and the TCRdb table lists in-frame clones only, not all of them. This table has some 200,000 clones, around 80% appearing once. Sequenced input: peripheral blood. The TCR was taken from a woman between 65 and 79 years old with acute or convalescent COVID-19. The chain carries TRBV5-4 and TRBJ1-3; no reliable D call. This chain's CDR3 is CASSLGPGSGNTIYF. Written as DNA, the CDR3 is TGTGCCAGCAGCTTGGGTCCCGGGTCTGGAAACACCATATATTTT.